These T cell receptor beta chains were read from a single sample in a study of T cell responses to AZD1222 COVID-19 vaccine. Assay: immunoSEQ multiplex PCR; the TCRdb copy retains only in-frame clones and omits some. The top ten clones hold roughly 5.8% of a sample with 150,000 or so clones, roughly nine tenths of them seen once. Source: peripheral blood, taken on day 0 of MenACWY control vaccination. The origin of the receptors is an adult in good health. The CDR3 runs from the conserved cysteine through the conserved F or W. Each record gives: J gene, D gene, clone size, V gene, CDR3 DNA, CDR3 protein. D genes are given only for firm matches. The size of a clone is reported for some rows only, either as once, few or many, or as a class for expanded clones.

J: TRBJ2-5; D: TRBD2; size: NA; V: TRBV2; DNA: TGTGCCAGCACTAGCGGGGCCCTATGGGAGACCCAGTACTTC; CDR3: CASTSGALWETQYF
J: TRBJ1-1; D: NA; size: NA; V: TRBV19; DNA: TGTGCCAGTAGTATTAATCTCGTTCTGAACACTGAAGCTTTCTTT; CDR3: CASSINLVLNTEAFF
J: TRBJ1-3; D: NA; size: few; V: TRBV6-5; DNA: TGTGCCAGCAGCCGGGGCCCCTCGAGAGGAAACACCATATATTTT; CDR3: CASSRGPSRGNTIYF
J: TRBJ2-1; D: NA; size: NA; V: TRBV27; DNA: TGTGCCAGCAGTTTCGCAGGGGCAATAATTGAGCAGTTCTTC; CDR3: CASSFAGAIIEQFF
J: TRBJ2-5; D: NA; size: NA; V: TRBV6-4; DNA: TGTGCCAGCAGTGGGTTATTAGGACAGGGAGGGGAGACCCAGTACTTC; CDR3: CASSGLLGQGGETQYF
J: TRBJ1-6; D: TRBD1; size: NA; V: TRBV19; DNA: TGTGCCAGTAGTCAACAGGGGTCGGGAAATTCACCCCTCCACTTT; CDR3: CASSQQGSGNSPLHF
J: TRBJ2-7; D: TRBD2; size: NA; V: TRBV2; DNA: TGTGCCAGCGGGGGATCGGGACTAGCGGGAGTTGGAGAGCAGTACTTC; CDR3: CASGGSGLAGVGEQYF
J: TRBJ1-4; D: NA; size: NA; V: TRBV5-4; DNA: TGTGCCAGCAGCAACGCCGGGCCGGCTAATGAAAAACTGTTTTTT; CDR3: CASSNAGPANEKLFF
J: TRBJ2-4; D: TRBD1; size: NA; V: TRBV7-9; DNA: TGTGCCAGCAGCCTCTCTTCCCACACAGGGGGCTCACAAAACATTCAGTACTTC; CDR3: CASSLSSHTGGSQNIQYF
J: TRBJ1-2; D: NA; size: NA; V: TRBV24-1; DNA: TGTGCCACCAGCCCACGGGACGCCACACCCTATGGCTACACCTTC; CDR3: CATSPRDATPYGYTF
J: TRBJ2-3; D: TRBD2; size: NA; V: TRBV4-2; DNA: TGTGCCAGCAGCCCCACTAGCGGGGGGGCGTCAGATACGCAGTATTTT; CDR3: CASSPTSGGASDTQYF
J: TRBJ1-1; D: NA; size: NA; V: TRBV28; DNA: TGTGCCAGCAGTTCACAAATGAACACTGAAGCTTTCTTT; CDR3: CASSSQMNTEAFF
J: TRBJ1-5; D: TRBD1; size: NA; V: TRBV6-5; DNA: TGTGCCAGCACATCGGGACAGGGTATTCAGCCCCAGCATTTT; CDR3: CASTSGQGIQPQHF
J: TRBJ2-1; D: NA; size: NA; V: TRBV7-3; DNA: TGTGCCAGCAGCTTAAGCGGGTCCTACAATGAGCAGTTCTTC; CDR3: CASSLSGSYNEQFF
J: TRBJ1-5; D: TRBD1; size: few; V: TRBV3-1/TRBV3-2; DNA: TGTGCCAGCAGCCAAGATAGAGATCACGAAAGGGGGCGGGGCATCAATCAGCCCCAGCATTTT; CDR3: CASSQDRDHERGRGINQPQHF
J: TRBJ1-2; D: NA; size: NA; V: TRBV9; DNA: TGTGCCAGCAGCGTAGCCCCGGGCGACTATGGCTACACCTTC; CDR3: CASSVAPGDYGYTF
J: TRBJ1-1; D: NA; size: NA; V: TRBV10-3; DNA: TGTGCCATCAGAGCGTTAGGGGATGGCACTGAAGCTTTCTTT; CDR3: CAIRALGDGTEAFF
J: TRBJ1-5; D: TRBD1; size: NA; V: TRBV30; DNA: TGTGCCTGGAGACATGGGACAGTCAATCAGCCCCAGCATTTT; CDR3: CAWRHGTVNQPQHF
J: TRBJ2-1; D: TRBD2; size: NA; V: TRBV11-2; DNA: TGTGCCAGCAGCTTTGGGCGGGGGGCCTTTAATGAGCAGTTCTTC; CDR3: CASSFGRGAFNEQFF
J: TRBJ2-7; D: NA; size: NA; V: TRBV24-1; DNA: TGTGCCACCAGTGCAGGAGGGGATTTGGTCGAGCAGTACTTC; CDR3: CATSAGGDLVEQYF
J: TRBJ2-5; D: NA; size: NA; V: TRBV7-8; DNA: TGTGCCAGCAGCTTAGCGGGAGTTGAGACCCAGTACTTC; CDR3: CASSLAGVETQYF
J: TRBJ2-5; D: NA; size: NA; V: TRBV7-9; DNA: TGTGCCAGCAGCTTTGGAGGGGCGCGGGACGAGACCCAGTACTTC; CDR3: CASSFGGARDETQYF
J: TRBJ2-7; D: NA; size: NA; V: TRBV2; DNA: TGTGCCAGCAGTGATTTTGGGTACGGGTCAGAGCAGTACTTC; CDR3: CASSDFGYGSEQYF
J: TRBJ1-1; D: NA; size: NA; V: TRBV27; DNA: TGTGCCAGCAGTTCGCAGTTAGTAAGGGGTGTACTCGGGAGGCTTTCTACTATCGGGGAGGCTTTCTTT; CDR3: CASSSQLVRGVLGRLSTIGEAFF
J: TRBJ2-2; D: NA; size: NA; V: TRBV19; DNA: TGTGCCAGTAGTTCGTATAGGGAGCTGTTTTTT; CDR3: CASSSYRELFF
J: TRBJ1-1; D: NA; size: NA; V: TRBV7-9; DNA: TGTGCCGGCTCTGGAGAGACCATGAACACTGAAGCTTTCTTT; CDR3: CAGSGETMNTEAFF
J: TRBJ2-7; D: TRBD2; size: NA; V: TRBV25-1; DNA: TGTGCCAGCAGGAGAGGACTAGCGGGAGGGGAGAGCTACGAGCAGTACTTC; CDR3: CASRRGLAGGESYEQYF
J: TRBJ2-1; D: NA; size: NA; V: TRBV24-1; DNA: TGTGCCACCAGGGGGGAGACTCAGCAGTTCTTC; CDR3: CATRGETQQFF
J: TRBJ2-3; D: NA; size: NA; V: TRBV5-1; DNA: TGCGCCAGCAGCTTGGTCGGGATTGGGGCAGATACGCAGTATTTT; CDR3: CASSLVGIGADTQYF
J: TRBJ1-2; D: NA; size: NA; V: TRBV7-9; DNA: TGTGCCAGCAGCTACCTAGATGACTATGGCTACACCTTC; CDR3: CASSYLDDYGYTF
J: TRBJ2-1; D: TRBD1; size: NA; V: TRBV5-4; DNA: TGTGCCAGCAGCCGGGCCCGGACAGGAACCGTCCATGAGCAGTTCTTC; CDR3: CASSRARTGTVHEQFF
J: TRBJ2-3; D: NA; size: NA; V: TRBV6-5; DNA: TGTGCCAGCAGTTACTATCTCGCCACAGATACGCAGTATTTT; CDR3: CASSYYLATDTQYF
J: TRBJ2-3; D: TRBD2; size: NA; V: TRBV9; DNA: TGTGCCAGCAGCCTTTTTAGCGGGAGGGAAGATACGCAGTATTTT; CDR3: CASSLFSGREDTQYF
J: TRBJ1-2; D: TRBD1; size: NA; V: TRBV6-4; DNA: TGTGCCAGGTTACAGGGGGCGATTTCGGGAAACTATGGCTACACCTTC; CDR3: CARLQGAISGNYGYTF
J: TRBJ1-2; D: TRBD1; size: NA; V: TRBV6-5; DNA: TGTGCGGCAAAAGGGACAGCTGGCTACACCTTC; CDR3: CAAKGTAGYTF
J: TRBJ2-1; D: NA; size: NA; V: TRBV11-2; DNA: TGTGCCAGCAGAGAGATAAGGGGAGTCCACAATGAGCAGTTCTTC; CDR3: CASREIRGVHNEQFF
J: TRBJ2-5; D: TRBD2; size: NA; V: TRBV5-6; DNA: TGTGCCAGCAGCCGCCCGGGACTAGCGGGGCGGGCGACCCAGTACTTC; CDR3: CASSRPGLAGRATQYF
J: TRBJ2-2; D: TRBD2; size: NA; V: TRBV4-1; DNA: TGCGCCAGCAGCCAAGATAGCGGGGACCCCCGGGGGCTCGGTACCGGGGAGCTGTTTTTT; CDR3: CASSQDSGDPRGLGTGELFF
J: TRBJ2-7; D: TRBD2; size: NA; V: TRBV5-4; DNA: TGTGCCAGCAGCAAGACGGGACTAGCGGGGGCCTACGAGCAGTACTTC; CDR3: CASSKTGLAGAYEQYF
J: TRBJ2-2; D: TRBD2; size: NA; V: TRBV6-5; DNA: TGTGCCAGCAGTCTTACCGGACTAGGCGGGCAGGAGCTGTTTTTT; CDR3: CASSLTGLGGQELFF
J: TRBJ2-7; D: NA; size: NA; V: TRBV6-5; DNA: TGTGCCAGCAGTCCCATGAGAGGGGCCCTCGGCGAGCAGTACTTC; CDR3: CASSPMRGALGEQYF
J: TRBJ2-3; D: NA; size: NA; V: TRBV6-1; DNA: TGTGCCAGCAGTGTCCGAATAATACCTAGCACAGATACGCAGTATTTT; CDR3: CASSVRIIPSTDTQYF